These 31 T cell receptor beta chains came from one sample sequenced in a study of blood T cell repertoires in COVID-19. Some clones are missing from TCRdb's copy, which holds only in-frame ones; the method was immunoSEQ multiplex PCR. The data contain 310,000 or so clones, around 85% of them singletons. The specimen was peripheral blood. Source of these receptors: a woman in her 30s who had recovered from COVID-19.

This clone occurred once. The genes are TRBV5-5 and TRBJ2-2; 12 bases are shared with TRBD2. Germline assignment: CDR1 SGHKS and CDR2 YYEKEE (reference sequence). The CDR3 consists of 17 residues. V shed 7 bases and J 3 bases; nucleotides not matched to a gene: 10. This chain's CDR3 is CASWPRTSGDDTGELFF. The CDR3 region has the DNA TGTGCCAGCTGGCCCAGGACTAGCGGGGATGACACCGGGGAGCTGTTTTTT.

The V and J genes are TRBV5-1 and TRBJ1-1, with D uncertain. V dropped 1 base and J dropped 1 base, with 8 bases sitting between them. CDR3 size: 14 residues. Germline assignment: CDR1 SGHRS and CDR2 YFSETQ. This CDR3 is CASSLQSGNTEAFF. The CDR3 nucleotides read TGCGCCAGCAGCTTGCAGTCTGGGAACACTGAAGCTTTCTTT.

This rearrangement joins TRBV28 to TRBJ2-1, with 9 bases matching TRBD1. CDR1 and CDR2 (germline): MDHEN, SYDVKM. V was pared by 5 bases and J by 4 bases, with 6 bases of the junction left unmatched. The CDR3 totals 15 residues. CDR3 amino acids: CASSTTGGVYNEQFF. In nucleotides, the CDR3 is TGTGCCAGCAGTACAACAGGGGGCGTGTACAATGAGCAGTTCTTC.

The chain links TRBV5-1 to TRBJ2-7; D perhaps matches TRBD2 (6 bases). CDR1 is SGHRS and CDR2 is YFSETQ in the germline V gene. The CDR3 sequence is 14 residues long. Trimming removed 2 bases from V and 9 bases from J, with 18 bases in between. The CDR3 region is CASSLSAEGLGQYF. In nucleotides, the CDR3 is TGCGCCAGCAGCTTAAGCGCTGAGGGACTTGGGCAGTACTTC.

The chain recombines TRBV6-5 with TRBJ2-5, with TRBD2 as a possible D gene (6 bases). CDR3 length: 16 residues. Germline V lookup: CDR1 MNHEY, CDR2 SVGAGI. V lost 0 bases to trimming and J lost 5 bases, with 16 bases between them. The CDR3 DNA reads TGTGCCAGCAGTTACTCGATGTCCGCGGGGACGGAGACCCAGTACTTC. This gives the protein CASSYSMSAGTETQYF.

The rearrangement uses TRBV4-3 and TRBJ2-1, with D perhaps TRBD2 (5 bases). This CDR3 has 14 amino acids. CDR1 is LGHNA, CDR2 YSLEER, per germline. V shed 0 bases and J shed 8 bases, with 11 bases lying between them. CDR3 nucleotides: TGCGCCAGCAGCCAAGATTCTGGGCGGGATGAGCAGTTCTTC. Translation: CASSQDSGRDEQFF.

This clone was observed a single time. The V and J genes are TRBV4-1 and TRBJ1-5, with D possibly TRBD1 on 5 matching bases. The V gene lost 0 bases and the J gene lost 6 bases, with 9 bases spanning the gap. The CDR3 covers 14 residues. The germline CDR1 and CDR2 sequences are MGHRA and YSYEKL. CDR3 region: CASSQEAGVQPQHF. CDR3 nucleotides: TGCGCCAGCAGCCAAGAGGCGGGGGTTCAGCCCCAGCATTTT.

The chain is built from TRBV10-2 and TRBJ2-7; 9 bases are shared with TRBD2. Germline loops: CDR1 WSHSY, CDR2 SAAADI. V lost 8 bases and J lost 4; bases outside the gene matches: 6. The CDR3 is 13 residues long. The DNA of the CDR3 is TGCGCCAGCTCCAGCGGGGGGACGTACGAGCAGTACTTC. It is translated as CASSSGGTYEQYF.

In this sample, this clone turned up once. For the CDR3, the DNA is TGTGCCAGCAGCTTAGGAGGGGGACAGCAGTACTTC. It yields the protein CASSLGGGQQYF. The rearrangement links TRBV7-2 to TRBJ2-7; possibly TRBD1 for D (6 bases). Per germline, CDR1 SGHTA and CDR2 FQGNSA. V was shortened by 1 base and J by 8 bases, with 9 bases between the two germline ends. The CDR3 extends over 12 amino acids.

The J gene is TRBJ1-2, the V gene TRBV19; D might be TRBD1 (5 bases). V dropped 3 bases and J dropped 8 bases, with 10 bases sitting between them. The CDR3 runs 12 residues. Germline assignment: CDR1 LNHDA and CDR2 SQIVND (reference sequence). The CDR3 DNA is TGTGCCAGTAGTATTTCACGACAGGGCTACACCTTC. Translated: CASSISRQGYTF. The variable domain in full, completed from reference TRBV19 and TRBJ1-2, reads DGGITQSPKYLFRKEGQNVTLSCEQNLNHDAMYWYRQDPGQGLRLIYYSQIVNDFQKGDIAEGYSVSREKKESFPLTVTSAQKNPTAFYLCASSISRQGYTFGSGTRLTVV.

V is TRBV9 and J is TRBJ2-5, with TRBD1 matching over 8 bases. Unmatched junction bases numbered 8, after V lost 2 bases and J lost 5 bases. Germline lookup yields CDR1 SGDLS and CDR2 YYNGEE. This CDR3 has 15 amino acids. The CDR3 reads CASSVYSGGEETQYF. For the CDR3, the DNA is TGTGCCAGCAGCGTTTATTCAGGGGGCGAGGAGACCCAGTACTTC.

The rearrangement joins TRBV4-2 to TRBJ2-5; TRBD2 is a possible D gene (5 bases). The CDR3 has 14 residues. CDR1 and CDR2 from the germline V gene are LGHNA and YNFKEQ. The V end lost 1 base, the J end lost 5 bases, and 11 bases lay between the germline ends. The CDR3 DNA is TGTGCCAGCAGCCAAGGGGAGAGTACGGAGACCCAGTACTTC. It specifies CASSQGESTETQYF.

The table lists this clone with a few counts. The chain recombines TRBV2 with TRBJ1-2, with TRBD1 matching over 7 bases. Germline CDR1 reads SNHLY; CDR2 reads FYNNEI. This CDR3 region has 13 residues. V shed 4 bases and J 4 bases; nucleotides not matched to a gene: 3. CDR3 sequence reads: CASSGGTVYGYTF. CDR3 nucleotide sequence: TGTGCCAGCAGTGGTGGGACAGTCTATGGCTACACCTTC.

About this clone: Mismatch with germline at one junction end may stem from a read error. The genes are TRBV11-2 and TRBJ2-7; D tentatively reads TRBD1 or TRBD2 (5 bases each). Germline V gives CDR1 SGHAT, CDR2 FQNNGV. The CDR3 covers 15 residues. The CDR3 region is CASSLEGRLGYEQYF. The CDR3 nucleotides read TGTGCCAGCAGTTTAGAGGGGCGACTGGGCTACGAGCAGTACTTC.

The chain combines TRBV9 with TRBJ2-3, with TRBD2 identical over 10 bases. Losses at the gene ends were 5 bases for V and 2 bases for J; bases not matched to a gene: 8. This CDR3 has 16 amino acids. CDR1 is SGDLS, CDR2 YYNGEE, per germline. The CDR3 here is CASSATSGEITDTQYF. In nucleotides, the CDR3 is TGTGCCAGCAGTGCAACTAGCGGGGAAATCACAGATACGCAGTATTTT.

The chain is built from TRBV28 and TRBJ2-5; D might be TRBD1 (6 bases). Germline loops: CDR1 MDHEN, CDR2 SYDVKM. CDR3 size: 17 residues. Trimming removed 4 bases at V and 2 bases at J, with 20 bases between. The CDR3 bases are TGTGCCAGCAGTTCGCAGGGCAGGGGAAGGGCTCAAGAGACCCAGTACTTC. This codes for CASSSQGRGRAQETQYF.

This clone was counted once. V is TRBV6-6 and J is TRBJ2-5; 9 bases match TRBD2. Germline V gene sequence: CDR1 MNHNY, CDR2 SVGAGI (reference sequence). Unmatched junction bases numbered 5, after V lost 2 bases and J lost 4 bases. The CDR3 is 15 residues long. The CDR3 loop reads CASSYPAGGAETQYF. The DNA of the CDR3 is TGTGCCAGCAGTTACCCGGCGGGGGGGGCAGAGACCCAGTACTTC.

The chain joins TRBV4-1 to TRBJ1-3, with D unclear. The CDR3 covers 13 residues. Germline CDR1 MGHRA, CDR2 YSYEKL. Deletions cut 0 bases from V and 11 bases from J, with 11 bases between. The CDR3 is CASSQDLLQAIYF. CDR3 sequence (DNA): TGCGCCAGCAGCCAAGATCTACTGCAAGCCATATATTTT.

V usage is TRBV5-1 and J usage is TRBJ1-2; 11 bases fit TRBD1. J was trimmed by 1 base and V by 2 bases; bases with no gene match: 1. In germline, CDR1 is SGHRS, CDR2 YFSETQ. This CDR3 has 15 amino acids. The CDR3 DNA reads TGCGCCAGCAGCTTAGGGACAGGGGGTAACTATGGCTACACCTTC. This gives the protein CASSLGTGGNYGYTF.

This rearrangement joins TRBV7-9 to TRBJ2-3; D gene unclear. The germline V and J ends were trimmed by 1 base and 4 bases, with 15 bases remaining between them. The CDR3 runs 16 residues. Germline CDR1 SEHNR, CDR2 FQNEAQ (reference sequence). Here the CDR3 reads CASSLVLSIRADTQYF. The CDR3 nucleotides are TGTGCCAGCAGCTTAGTCCTATCAATCCGTGCAGATACGCAGTATTTT. Drawing the rest from reference TRBV7-9 and TRBJ2-3, the complete variable domain is DTGVSQNPRHKITKRGQNVTFRCDPISEHNRLYWYRQTLGQGPEFLTYFQNEAQLEKSRLLSDRFSAERPKGSFSTLEIQRTEQGDSAMYLCASSLVLSIRADTQYFGPGTRLTVL.

V is TRBV4-3 and J is TRBJ2-3; 8 nucleotides agree with TRBD2. The trim removed 0 bases at V and 13 bases at J, leaving 6 bases unmatched. The CDR3 has 13 amino acids. CDR1 and CDR2 (germline): LGHNA, YSLEER. In DNA form, the CDR3 reads TGCGCCAGCAGCCAAGATTTGCGGGGGGAGGAGTATTTT. Protein: CASSQDLRGEEYF.

The rearrangement links TRBV7-6 to TRBJ1-4, with no clear D. The CDR3 is 12 amino acids. With 2 bases removed from V and 7 bases from J, the gap between germline ends came to 5 bases. In germline, CDR1 is SGHVS, CDR2 FNYEAQ. The CDR3 sequence is CASSLYSEKLFF. In nucleotides, the CDR3 is TGTGCCAGCAGCTTATATAGTGAAAAACTGTTTTTT.

The rearrangement uses TRBV27 and TRBJ1-6; D is unclear. Trimming removed 3 bases at V and 7 bases at J, with 10 bases between. Germline loops: CDR1 MNHEY, CDR2 SMNVEV (reference sequence). The CDR3 spans 14 residues. This CDR3 is CASSLREENSPLHF. The CDR3 DNA follows: TGTGCCAGCAGTTTGAGGGAAGAGAATTCACCCCTCCACTTT.

The rearrangement joins TRBV6-5 to TRBJ1-1; no clear D gene. The V end lost 0 bases, the J end lost 4 bases, and 12 bases lay between the germline ends. Germline CDR1 reads MNHEY; CDR2 reads SVGAGI. The CDR3 loop spans 15 amino acids. The CDR3, as DNA: TGTGCCAGCAGTTACTCTTACGGGAGTAGCACTGAAGCTTTCTTT. Its protein product is CASSYSYGSSTEAFF.

This clone was seen more than once but under ten times. The rearrangement joins TRBV18 to TRBJ1-2; TRBD1 matches at 10 bases. This CDR3 has 16 residues. CDR1 and CDR2 (germline): KGHSH, LQKENI. Losses at the gene ends were 3 bases for V and 5 bases for J; bases not matched to a gene: 9. The CDR3 nucleotides are TGTGCCAGCTCACCCGGTACGACAGGGGGCGGATATGGCTACACCTTC. Translating gives CASSPGTTGGGYGYTF. Full variable domain (missing parts from reference TRBV18 and TRBJ1-2): NAGVMQNPRHLVRRRGQEARLRCSPMKGHSHVYWYRQLPEEGLKFMVYLQKENIIDESGMPKERFSAEFPKEGPSILRIQQVVRGDSAAYFCASSPGTTGGGYGYTFGSGTRLTVV.

The V and J genes are TRBV24-1 and TRBJ2-5, with 7 bases identical to TRBD1. The J segment lost 2 bases and the V segment lost 1 base, leaving 6 bases of the junction unmatched. CDR3 length: 16 residues. CDR1 and CDR2 (germline): KGHDR, SFDVKD. The CDR3 sequence is CATSDFGTETQETQYF. CDR3 bases: TGTGCCACCAGTGATTTTGGGACAGAGACACAAGAGACCCAGTACTTC.

The J gene is TRBJ1-1, the V gene TRBV18, with TRBD1 identical over 7 bases. CDR3 length: 16 residues. Looked up from germline, CDR1 is KGHSH and CDR2 is LQKENI. After removal of 3 bases from V and 0 bases from J, the junction contained 7 bases not matched to a gene. The CDR3 DNA is TGTGCCAGCTCACCCCCCCACAGGGGACTGAACACTGAAGCTTTCTTT. It yields the protein CASSPPHRGLNTEAFF.

This clone has ten or more counts. CDR3 in amino acids: CASQSGTGGTDTQYF. The CDR3 DNA follows: TGTGCCAGCCAGAGCGGGACAGGGGGAACAGATACGCAGTATTTT. The V and J genes are TRBV28 and TRBJ2-3; 11 nucleotides align to TRBD1. Germline V gives CDR1 MDHEN, CDR2 SYDVKM. J lost 3 bases, V lost 8 bases, and 7 bases had no gene match. The CDR3 contains 15 residues.

The chain links TRBV6-1 to TRBJ2-1; 9 bases map to TRBD1. V dropped 3 bases and J dropped 6; count of bases not matched to a gene: 0. Germline assignment: CDR1 MNHNS and CDR2 SASEGT. The CDR3 covers 13 residues. The CDR3 DNA reads TGTGCCAGCAGTGAGACAGGGGGCAATGAGCAGTTCTTC. Translating gives CASSETGGNEQFF.

In DNA form, the CDR3 reads TGTGCCAGCAGTGACATGAACACTGAAGCTTTCTTT. Amino acid sequence: CASSDMNTEAFF. The gene calls are TRBV12-3 or TRBV12-4 and TRBJ1-1; no definite D call. The CDR3 consists of 12 residues. The ends were cut back, 5 bases at V and 0 bases at J, with 4 bases in the middle.

V is TRBV10-1 and J is TRBJ1-3; 7 nucleotides match TRBD1. The germline V gene encodes CDR1 WNHNN and CDR2 SYGVQD (reference sequence). V was clipped by 6 bases and J by 3 bases; unmatched bases: 8. CDR3 length: 15 residues. This CDR3 reads CASRSGTAIGNTIYF. CDR3 DNA sequence: TGCGCCAGCAGGTCCGGGACAGCGATTGGAAACACCATATATTTT.